This T cell receptor beta chain originates from a study of T cells in Graves' hyperthyroidism and ophthalmopathy. The TCR beta CDR3 regions underwent amplification using RNA transcripts as the source. Primed by the HTBI set, a first-round RT-PCR was run on the TCR CDR3. Via MiXCR, TCRdb re-called the multiplex PCR reads, giving one row per CDR3 protein. The sample includes 350,000 to 400,000 distinct CDR3 sequences, roughly 13% of them seen just once. This CDR3 region has 16 residues. Germline values: CDR1 MGHRA, CDR2 YSYEKL. V gave up 2 bases and J gave up 10 bases, with 20 bases separating them. Specimen: blood. The chain combines TRBV4-1 with TRBJ1-4; D unresolved. The TCR originated in a woman aged 55-69 years with Graves' hyperthyroidism. DNA of the CDR3: TGCGCCAGCAGCCAACCCCTAGGGCCCGTAGATGGAAAACTGTTTTTT. Translation gives CASSQPLGPVDGKLFF.